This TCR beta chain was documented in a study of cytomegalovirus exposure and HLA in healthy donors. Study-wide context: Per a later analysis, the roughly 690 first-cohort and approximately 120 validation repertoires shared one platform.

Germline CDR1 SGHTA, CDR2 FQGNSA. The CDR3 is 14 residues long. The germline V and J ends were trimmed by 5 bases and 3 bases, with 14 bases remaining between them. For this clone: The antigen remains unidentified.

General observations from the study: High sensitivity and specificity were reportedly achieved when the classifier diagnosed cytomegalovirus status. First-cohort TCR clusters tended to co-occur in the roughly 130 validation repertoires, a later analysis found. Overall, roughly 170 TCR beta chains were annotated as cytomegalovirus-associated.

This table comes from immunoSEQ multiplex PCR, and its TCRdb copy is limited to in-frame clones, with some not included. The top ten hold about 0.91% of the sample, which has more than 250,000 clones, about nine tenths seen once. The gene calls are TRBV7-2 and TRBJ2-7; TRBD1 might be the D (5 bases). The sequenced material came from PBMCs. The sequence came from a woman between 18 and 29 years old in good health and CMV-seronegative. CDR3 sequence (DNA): TGTGCCAGCAGCCGACAGAAGGGCGGCTACGAGCAGTACTTC. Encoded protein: CASSRQKGGYEQYF.